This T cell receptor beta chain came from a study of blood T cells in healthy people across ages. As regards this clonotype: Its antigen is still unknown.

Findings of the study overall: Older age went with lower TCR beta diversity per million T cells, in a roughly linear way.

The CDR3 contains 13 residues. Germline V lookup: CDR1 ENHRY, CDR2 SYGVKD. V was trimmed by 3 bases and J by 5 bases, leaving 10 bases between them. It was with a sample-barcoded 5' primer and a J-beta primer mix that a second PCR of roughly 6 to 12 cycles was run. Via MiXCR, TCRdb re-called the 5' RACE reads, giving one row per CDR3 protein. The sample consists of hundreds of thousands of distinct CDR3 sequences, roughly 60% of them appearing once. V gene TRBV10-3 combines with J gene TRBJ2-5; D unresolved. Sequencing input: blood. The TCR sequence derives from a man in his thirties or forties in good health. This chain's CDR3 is CAISDGLGETQYF. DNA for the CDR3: TGTGCCATCAGTGATGGGCTCGGGGAGACCCAGTACTTC.